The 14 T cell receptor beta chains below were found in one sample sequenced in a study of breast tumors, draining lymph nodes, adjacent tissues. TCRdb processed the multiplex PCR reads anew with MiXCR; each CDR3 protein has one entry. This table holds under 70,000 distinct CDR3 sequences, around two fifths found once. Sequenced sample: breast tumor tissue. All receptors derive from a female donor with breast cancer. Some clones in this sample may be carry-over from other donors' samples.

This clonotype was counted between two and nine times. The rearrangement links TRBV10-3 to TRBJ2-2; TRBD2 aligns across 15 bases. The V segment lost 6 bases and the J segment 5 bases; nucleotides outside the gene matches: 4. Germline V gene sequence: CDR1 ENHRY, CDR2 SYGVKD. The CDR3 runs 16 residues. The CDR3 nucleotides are TGTGCCATCAGGTGGACTAGCGGGGGGGATACCGGGGAGCTGTTTTTT. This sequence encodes CAIRWTSGGDTGELFF.

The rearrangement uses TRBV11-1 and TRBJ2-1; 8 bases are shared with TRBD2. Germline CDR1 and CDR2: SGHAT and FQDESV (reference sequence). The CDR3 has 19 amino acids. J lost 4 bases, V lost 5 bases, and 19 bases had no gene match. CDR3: CASSLGGGTAGVEYNEQFF. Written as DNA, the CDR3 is TGTGCCAGCAGCCTAGGGGGGGGAACAGCGGGAGTTGAGTACAATGAGCAGTTCTTC.

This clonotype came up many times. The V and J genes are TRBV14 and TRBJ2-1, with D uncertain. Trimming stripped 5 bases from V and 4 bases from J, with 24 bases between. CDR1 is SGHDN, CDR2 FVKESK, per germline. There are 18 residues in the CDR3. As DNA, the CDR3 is TGTGCCAGCAGCAGACGACCGACTCGCCAGACACCTTACAATGAGCAGTTCTTC. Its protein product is CASSRRPTRQTPYNEQFF.

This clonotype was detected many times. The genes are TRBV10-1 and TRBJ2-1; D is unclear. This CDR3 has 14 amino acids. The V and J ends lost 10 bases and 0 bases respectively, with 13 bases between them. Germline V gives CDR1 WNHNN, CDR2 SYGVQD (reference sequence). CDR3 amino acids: CANQPLSSYNEQFF. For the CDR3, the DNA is TGCGCCAACCAGCCGTTAAGCTCCTACAATGAGCAGTTCTTC.

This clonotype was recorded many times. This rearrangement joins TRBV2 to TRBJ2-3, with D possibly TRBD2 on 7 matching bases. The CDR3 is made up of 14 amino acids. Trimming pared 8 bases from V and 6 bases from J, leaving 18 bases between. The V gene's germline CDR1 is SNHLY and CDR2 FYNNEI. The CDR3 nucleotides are TGTGCCAGCGGGGGGGGCCTACCAACGGATACGCAGTATTTT. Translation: CASGGGLPTDTQYF.

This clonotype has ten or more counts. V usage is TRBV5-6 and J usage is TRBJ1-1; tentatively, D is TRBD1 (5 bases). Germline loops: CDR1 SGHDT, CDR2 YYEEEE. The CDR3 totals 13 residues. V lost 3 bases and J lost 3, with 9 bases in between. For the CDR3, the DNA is TGTGCCAGCAGCTCCGTCAGGGACACTGAAGCTTTCTTT. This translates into CASSSVRDTEAFF.

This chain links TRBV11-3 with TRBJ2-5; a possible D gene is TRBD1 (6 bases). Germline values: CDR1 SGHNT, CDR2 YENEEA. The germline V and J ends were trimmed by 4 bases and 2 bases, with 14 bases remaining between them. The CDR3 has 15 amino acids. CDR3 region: CASSSPITGQETQYF. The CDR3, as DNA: TGTGCCAGCAGCTCACCCATTACAGGGCAAGAGACCCAGTACTTC.

The CDR3 sequence is CASSELQLYGYTF. The CDR3 nucleotides read TGCGCCAGCAGTGAGTTACAGCTCTATGGCTACACCTTC. The V gene is TRBV10-2, the J gene TRBJ1-2; no definite D call. This CDR3 is built from 13 residues. From germline, CDR1 is WSHSY and CDR2 SAAADI. With 1 base removed from V and 4 bases from J, the gap between germline ends came to 7 bases.

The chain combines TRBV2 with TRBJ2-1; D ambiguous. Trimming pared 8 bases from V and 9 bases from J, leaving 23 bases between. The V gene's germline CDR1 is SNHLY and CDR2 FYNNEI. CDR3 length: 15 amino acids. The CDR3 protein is CASVEGSTVLGEQFF. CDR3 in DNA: TGTGCCAGCGTTGAAGGCTCCACTGTCCTTGGTGAGCAGTTCTTC.

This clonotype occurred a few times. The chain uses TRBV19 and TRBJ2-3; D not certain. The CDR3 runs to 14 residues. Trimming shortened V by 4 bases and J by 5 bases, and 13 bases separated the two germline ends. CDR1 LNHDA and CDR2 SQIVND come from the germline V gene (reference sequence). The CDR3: CASSRGSGRDTQYF. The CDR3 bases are TGTGCCAGTAGTAGGGGATCGGGCCGAGATACGCAGTATTTT.

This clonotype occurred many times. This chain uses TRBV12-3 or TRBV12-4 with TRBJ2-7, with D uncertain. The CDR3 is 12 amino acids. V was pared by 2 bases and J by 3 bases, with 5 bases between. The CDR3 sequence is CASSLFGYEQYF. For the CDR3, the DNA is TGTGCCAGCAGTTTATTTGGCTACGAGCAGTACTTC.

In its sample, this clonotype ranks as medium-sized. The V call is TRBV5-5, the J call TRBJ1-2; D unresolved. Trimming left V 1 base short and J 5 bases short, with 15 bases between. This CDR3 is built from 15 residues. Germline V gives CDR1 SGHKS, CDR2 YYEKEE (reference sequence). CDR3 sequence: CASSLHPSGGYGYTF. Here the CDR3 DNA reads TGTGCCAGCAGCTTGCACCCGAGTGGAGGGTATGGCTACACCTTC.

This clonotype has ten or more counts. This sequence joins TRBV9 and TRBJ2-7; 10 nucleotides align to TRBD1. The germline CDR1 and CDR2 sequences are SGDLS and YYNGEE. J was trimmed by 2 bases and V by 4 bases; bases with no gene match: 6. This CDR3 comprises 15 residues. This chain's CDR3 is CASSSGQGVTYEQYF. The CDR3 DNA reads TGTGCCAGCAGCTCTGGACAGGGGGTTACCTACGAGCAGTACTTC.

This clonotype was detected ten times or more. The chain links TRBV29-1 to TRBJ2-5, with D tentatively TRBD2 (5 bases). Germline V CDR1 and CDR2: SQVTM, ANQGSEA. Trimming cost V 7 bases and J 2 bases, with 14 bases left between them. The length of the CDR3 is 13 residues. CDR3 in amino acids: CSAAAGLQETQYF. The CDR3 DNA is TGCAGCGCCGCGGCGGGTTTGCAAGAGACCCAGTACTTC.